What follows are 17 T cell receptor beta chains derived from one specimen sequenced in a study of shared clonotypes between healthy human individuals. Clones were read by immunoSEQ multiplex PCR, and TCRdb kept only the in-frame ones, dropping some. The table has about 1 million clones, under 80% seen once. The sample taken for sequencing was memory CD4+ T cells sorted from blood. The subset denotes: CD45RA-negative fraction. Receptors were obtained from a man aged 18 to 29 in good health.

This chain joins TRBV28 and TRBJ1-4; D remains ambiguous. CDR3 length equals 13 residues. Germline V CDR1 and CDR2: MDHEN, SYDVKM. Trimming took off 9 bases at V and 7 bases at J, with 15 bases between the two ends. The CDR3 DNA reads as TGTGCCAGTGAGGGAAGAGGGAGTGAAAAACTGTTTTTT. Translated: CASEGRGSEKLFF.

As regards this clone: The same CDR3 arises from other DNA sequences in this sample as well. The gene calls are TRBV28 and TRBJ2-3; possible D gene TRBD2, 6 bases. Germline V gives CDR1 MDHEN, CDR2 SYDVKM. The length of the CDR3 is 13 residues. V lost 6 bases to trimming and J lost 2 bases, with 9 bases between them. Here the CDR3 DNA reads TGTGCCAGCAGGGGAGGATTCACAGATACGCAGTATTTT. As protein: CASRGGFTDTQYF.

This clone was recorded once. The rearrangement uses TRBV28 and TRBJ2-7; no clear D gene. The CDR3 sequence is 14 residues long. In germline, CDR1 is MDHEN, CDR2 SYDVKM. V was shortened by 3 bases and J by 3 bases, with 12 bases between the two germline ends. The CDR3 protein is CASSFAQIIYEQYF. DNA of the CDR3: TGTGCCAGCAGTTTCGCCCAGATCATCTACGAGCAGTACTTC.

This chain uses TRBV6-1 with TRBJ2-1; 9 bases fit TRBD1. J was trimmed by 4 bases and V by 6 bases; bases with no gene match: 7. The CDR3 sequence is 15 residues long. Germline V lookup: CDR1 MNHNS, CDR2 SASEGT. CDR3 region: CASRGGTGIYNEQFF. The CDR3 coding sequence is TGTGCCAGCAGGGGGGGGACAGGGATATACAATGAGCAGTTCTTC.

CDR3 sequence reads: CASSHICRGLPYF. DNA of the CDR3: TGTGCCAGCAGCCATATTTGTCGGGGGCTCCCGTACTTC. The chain has TRBV21-1 and TRBJ2-7. TRBV21-1 is tagged as a pseudogene. The CDR3 length is 13 residues.

In DNA, the CDR3 is TGTGCCAGTATGCCGACAGGCTTGAGTGGCCCTTATGCTTTCTTT. Translating gives CASMPTGLSGPYAFF. V is TRBV19 and J is TRBJ1-1; tentative D call: TRBD1 (6 bases). V lost 7 bases, J lost 11 bases, and 26 bases lay in between. The CDR3 totals 15 residues. Germline CDR1 reads LNHDA; CDR2 reads SQIVND (reference sequence).

The chain employs TRBV5-6 and TRBJ2-2, with 10 bases lining up with TRBD1. Germline trimming cut 7 bases from V and 4 bases from J; bases unmatched to any gene: 7. Germline V gives CDR1 SGHDT, CDR2 YYEEEE. The CDR3 spans 15 residues. The CDR3 loop is CASAGRTGGTGELFF. CDR3 bases: TGTGCCAGCGCCGGGAGGACAGGGGGCACCGGGGAGCTGTTTTTT.

The genes are TRBV5-5 and TRBJ1-5; D perhaps matches TRBD1 (5 bases). The CDR3 totals 15 residues. Trimming took off 4 bases at V and 3 bases at J, with 14 bases between the two ends. Germline assignment: CDR1 SGHKS and CDR2 YYEKEE (reference sequence). This chain's CDR3 is CASSPGPDYNQPQHF. The CDR3 bases are TGTGCCAGCAGCCCGGGACCGGACTACAATCAGCCCCAGCATTTT.

The chain carries TRBV10-3 and TRBJ1-6; D is possibly TRBD1 (6 bases). This CDR3 is built from 13 residues. Germline values: CDR1 ENHRY, CDR2 SYGVKD. Trimming stripped 6 bases from V and 10 bases from J, with 13 bases between. Written as DNA, the CDR3 is TGTGCCATCAGGGACAGCCTGGGGTCACCCCTCCACTTT. This gives the protein CAIRDSLGSPLHF.

The chain has TRBV7-9 and TRBJ2-2; TRBD2 aligns across 7 bases. Germline CDR1 SEHNR, CDR2 FQNEAQ (reference sequence). Trimming took 3 bases from V and 6 from J; bases not matched to a gene: 4. The CDR3 is made up of 14 amino acids. Written as DNA, the CDR3 is TGTGCCAGCAGCTTTTCTAGCGGCTCCGGGGAGCTGTTTTTT. Translation gives CASSFSSGSGELFF.

This sequence joins TRBV19 and TRBJ1-4; the D gene is possibly TRBD1 (6 bases). There are 15 residues in the CDR3. V was pared by 3 bases and J by 7 bases, with 15 bases between. The germline gives CDR1 LNHDA, CDR2 SQIVND (reference sequence). In nucleotides, the CDR3 is TGTGCCAGTAGTATGGAGACAGGCCGCCGTGAAAAACTGTTTTTT. Its translation is CASSMETGRREKLFF.

The genes are TRBV18 and TRBJ2-2; 7 nucleotides agree with TRBD2. Germline V CDR1 and CDR2: KGHSH, LQKENI. CDR3 size: 18 residues. V lost 0 bases to trimming and J lost 6 bases; unmatched junction nucleotides: 13. CDR3 DNA: TGTGCCAGCTCACCACCGCTATCTGGACTAGGAATGGCCGGGGAGCTGTTTTTT. It translates to CASSPPLSGLGMAGELFF.

The gene calls are TRBV5-4 and TRBJ1-6; a weak D match, TRBD1 (6 bases). CDR3 size: 15 residues. CDR1 SGHNT and CDR2 YYREEE come from the germline V gene (reference sequence). V lost 4 bases to trimming and J lost 7 bases, with 15 bases between them. CDR3 amino acids: CASSVGQSLNSPLHF. The CDR3 DNA reads as TGTGCCAGCAGCGTCGGACAGAGCCTAAATTCACCCCTCCACTTT.

The chain's CDR3 is CASSLVSTGELFF. The DNA for the CDR3 is TGTGCCAGCAGCTTAGTCAGTACCGGGGAGCTGTTTTTT. The chain couples TRBV11-3 to TRBJ2-2; D remains ambiguous. Germline V CDR1 and CDR2: SGHNT, YENEEA. The germline V and J ends were trimmed by 1 base and 5 bases, with 5 bases remaining between them. This CDR3 has 13 residues. Together with reference TRBV11-3 and TRBJ2-2, the CDR3 gives the full variable domain: EAGVVQSPRYKIIEKKQPVAFWCNPISGHNTLYWYLQNLGQGPELLIRYENEEAVDDSQLPKDRFSAERLKGVDSTLKIQPAELGDSAVYLCASSLVSTGELFFGEGSRLTVL.

CDR3 protein: CASSLSGGPNQPQHF. CDR3 in DNA: TGTGCCAGCAGCTTATCTGGGGGTCCCAATCAGCCCCAGCATTTT. The chain is built from TRBV13 and TRBJ1-5, with TRBD1 as a possible D gene (5 bases). The CDR3 is 15 residues long. Trimming shortened V by 2 bases and J by 3 bases, and 11 bases separated the two germline ends. The germline V gene encodes CDR1 PRHDT and CDR2 FYEKMQ (reference sequence).

V usage is TRBV27 and J usage is TRBJ1-1; D is possibly TRBD1 (6 bases). The CDR3 runs to 14 residues. Germline-derived CDR1 and CDR2 are MNHEY and SMNVEV (reference sequence). V gave up 5 bases and J gave up 4 bases, with 14 bases separating them. Here the CDR3 DNA reads TGTGCCAGCAGTCCGAGGGGGTTCGCCACTGAAGCTTTCTTT. Its translation: CASSPRGFATEAFF.

This sequence joins TRBV5-6 and TRBJ2-1, with 8 positions matching TRBD2. This CDR3 is 17 amino acids long. V shed 3 bases, J shed 0 bases, and the junction held 8 bases outside the gene matches. Germline values: CDR1 SGHDT, CDR2 YYEEEE. CDR3 in amino acids: CASSSRQSGSSYNEQFF. CDR3 DNA: TGTGCCAGCAGCTCCCGTCAAAGCGGGAGCTCCTACAATGAGCAGTTCTTC. The full variable domain, rest sourced from reference TRBV5-6 and TRBJ2-1, is DAGVTQSPTHLIKTRGQQVTLRCSPKSGHDTVSWYQQALGQGPQFIFQYYEEEERQRGNFPDRFSGHQFPNYSSELNVNALLLGDSALYLCASSSRQSGSSYNEQFFGPGTRLTVL.